Each of the 17 T cell receptor beta chains below was sequenced from the same sample in a study of blood T cell repertoires in COVID-19. Clones were read by immunoSEQ multiplex PCR, and TCRdb kept only the in-frame ones, dropping some. The sample lists some 530,000 clones, approximately 91% occurring once. Sequencing input: PBMCs or T cells enriched from blood (not recorded which). These receptors were taken from an older woman who had recovered from COVID-19.

This rearrangement joins TRBV3-1 (or the pseudogene TRBV3-2) to TRBJ2-1; no reliable D call. This CDR3 has 12 amino acids. With 4 bases removed from V and 10 bases from J, the gap between germline ends came to 11 bases. Germline V gene data show CDR1 as LGHDT and CDR2 as YNNKEL (reference sequence). CDR3: CASSRRLGEQFF. DNA for the CDR3: TGTGCCAGCAGCCGGCGGCTCGGAGAGCAGTTCTTC.

The chain uses TRBV19 and TRBJ1-2; 8 bases are shared with TRBD1. The CDR3 is made up of 15 amino acids. In germline, CDR1 is LNHDA, CDR2 SQIVND (reference sequence). The junction had 8 bases not matched to a gene; V was cut back by 5 bases and J by 3 bases. CDR3: CASSSRTGRYYGYTF. CDR3 DNA sequence: TGTGCCAGTAGTTCACGGACAGGGCGATACTATGGCTACACCTTC.

The J gene is TRBJ1-2, the V gene TRBV9, with 11 bases matching TRBD1. Losses at the gene ends were 3 bases for V and 4 bases for J; bases not matched to a gene: 5. Per germline, CDR1 SGDLS and CDR2 YYNGEE. This CDR3 comprises 15 residues. The CDR3: CASSAEGTGGYGYTF. The CDR3 DNA reads TGTGCCAGCAGCGCCGAGGGGACAGGGGGCTATGGCTACACCTTC. Looking up the rest from reference TRBV9 and TRBJ1-2 gives the full variable domain: DSGVTQTPKHLITATGQRVTLRCSPRSGDLSVYWYQQSLDQGLQFLIQYYNGEERAKGNILERFSAQQFPDLHSELNLSSLELGDSALYFCASSAEGTGGYGYTFGSGTRLTVV.

The chain employs TRBV10-3 and TRBJ1-5, with D perhaps matching TRBD1 (5 bases). The CDR3 has 14 amino acids. The germline V and J ends were trimmed by 2 bases and 6 bases, with 11 bases remaining between them. Germline V CDR1 and CDR2: ENHRY, SYGVKD. The chain's CDR3 is CAISEQGIGQPQHF. CDR3 coding DNA: TGTGCCATCAGTGAGCAGGGTATAGGTCAGCCCCAGCATTTT.

Comments on this clone: This specimen includes other DNA sequences encoding the same CDR3. The V and J genes are TRBV5-1 and TRBJ2-1; 7 positions match TRBD2. The CDR3 consists of 14 residues. Germline V lookup: CDR1 SGHRS, CDR2 YFSETQ. J was trimmed by 6 bases and V by 0 bases; bases with no gene match: 3. CDR3 in amino acids: CASSLASGANEQFF. In DNA, the CDR3 is TGCGCCAGCAGCTTGGCCAGCGGGGCCAATGAGCAGTTCTTC. Full variable domain (remainder filled in from reference TRBV5-1 and TRBJ2-1): KAGVTQTPRYLIKTRGQQVTLSCSPISGHRSVSWYQQTPGQGLQFLFEYFSETQRNKGNFPGRFSGRQFSNSRSEMNVSTLELGDSALYLCASSLASGANEQFFGPGTRLTVL.

The chain combines TRBV6-5 with TRBJ2-7; 12 bases are a match to TRBD2. V trimming: 6 bases; J trimming: 2 bases; junction bases outside the gene matches: 5. Germline V gene data show CDR1 as MNHEY and CDR2 as SVGAGI. The CDR3 loop spans 15 amino acids. CDR3 nucleotide sequence: TGTGCCAGCAGCCGGACTAGCGGGACCCCCTACGAGCAGTACTTC. This translates into CASSRTSGTPYEQYF.

V gene TRBV3-1 (or the pseudogene TRBV3-2) combines with J gene TRBJ1-1; D unresolved. The length of the CDR3 is 16 residues. The ends were cut back, 4 bases at V and 0 bases at J, with 15 bases in the middle. The germline V gene encodes CDR1 LGHDT and CDR2 YNNKEL (reference sequence). CDR3: CASSPLRSGMNTEAFF. As DNA, the CDR3 is TGTGCCAGCAGCCCCCTTAGGTCGGGGATGAACACTGAAGCTTTCTTT.

The chain is built from TRBV5-1 and TRBJ1-4, with D unresolved. V was pared by 0 bases and J by 6 bases, with 6 bases between. The germline CDR1 and CDR2 sequences are SGHRS and YFSETQ. This CDR3 has 13 amino acids. CDR3 residues: CASSLAPDEKLFF. The DNA for the CDR3 is TGCGCCAGCAGCTTGGCCCCGGATGAAAAACTGTTTTTT.

This chain joins TRBV19 and TRBJ1-2, with 9 positions matching TRBD1. The CDR3 is 13 amino acids. Germline CDR1 and CDR2: LNHDA and SQIVND (reference sequence). Germline trimming cut 8 bases from V and 5 bases from J; bases unmatched to any gene: 6. CDR3 nucleotides: TGTGCCAGTGAGGGACAGGGAGAATATGGCTACACCTTC. Protein sequence: CASEGQGEYGYTF.

The chain combines TRBV27 with TRBJ1-5; 11 bases align to TRBD1. The CDR3 length is 18 residues. CDR1 MNHEY and CDR2 SMNVEV come from the germline V gene (reference sequence). The ends lost 3 bases at V and 3 bases at J; junction bases unmatched: 10. The CDR3 DNA is TGTGCCAGCAGTTTCCTAGACCGGACAGGGGGCGCCAATCAGCCCCAGCATTTT. Its protein product is CASSFLDRTGGANQPQHF.

CDR3 nucleotides: TGTGCCAGCAGGGAGGGCAATGAGCAGTTCTTC. Protein product: CASREGNEQFF. The genes are TRBV2 and TRBJ2-1; TRBD2 is a possible D gene (6 bases). Trimming took 6 bases from V and 6 from J, leaving 6 bases between them. The germline CDR1 and CDR2 sequences are SNHLY and FYNNEI. The CDR3 totals 11 residues. Full variable domain (rest looked up from reference TRBV2 and TRBJ2-1): EPEVTQTPSHQVTQMGQEVILRCVPISNHLYFYWYRQILGQKVEFLVSFYNNEISEKSEIFDDQFSVERPDGSNFTLKIRSTKLEDSAMYFCASREGNEQFFGPGTRLTVL.

The chain combines TRBV6-2 or TRBV6-3 with TRBJ1-1; weak D call: TRBD1 (6 bases). The ends were cut back, 2 bases at V and 4 bases at J, with 11 bases in the middle. Germline V gene lookup returns CDR1 MNHEY and CDR2 SVGEGT. This CDR3 is 14 amino acids long. CDR3: CASSYGGAVTEAFF. In DNA form, the CDR3 reads TGTGCCAGCAGTTACGGGGGGGCGGTCACTGAAGCTTTCTTT.

This chain links TRBV18 with TRBJ2-1, with a tentative D call TRBD2 (7 bases). CDR3 length equals 11 residues. V was trimmed by 6 bases and J by 10 bases, leaving 10 bases between them. In germline, CDR1 is KGHSH, CDR2 LQKENI. The CDR3 protein is CASSGGAEQFF. Here the CDR3 DNA reads TGTGCCAGCTCGGGGGGGGCCGAGCAGTTCTTC.

The V gene is TRBV24-1, the J gene TRBJ1-4; unclear D gene. CDR3 size: 12 residues. Germline V gene sequence: CDR1 KGHDR, CDR2 SFDVKD. V was trimmed by 2 bases and J by 9 bases, leaving 6 bases between them. CDR3 in amino acids: CATSDSFQKLFF. Written as DNA, the CDR3 is TGTGCCACCAGTGATTCCTTTCAAAAACTGTTTTTT.

Comment on this clone: This sample includes further DNA sequences coding for the same CDR3. The chain carries TRBV18 and TRBJ1-4; D not certain. V was trimmed by 3 bases and J by 4 bases, leaving 3 bases between them. The CDR3 extends over 12 amino acids. Per germline, CDR1 KGHSH and CDR2 LQKENI. CDR3 coding DNA: TGTGCCAGCTCACCTAATAATGAAAAACTGTTTTTT. Its protein product is CASSPNNEKLFF. The whole variable domain, remainder taken from reference TRBV18 and TRBJ1-4, is NAGVMQNPRHLVRRRGQEARLRCSPMKGHSHVYWYRQLPEEGLKFMVYLQKENIIDESGMPKERFSAEFPKEGPSILRIQQVVRGDSAAYFCASSPNNEKLFFGSGTQLSVL.

The genes are TRBV6-1 and TRBJ1-2, with D possibly matching TRBD1 (5 bases). This CDR3 is built from 13 residues. Between the trimmed V and J ends, which lost 3 bases and 8 bases, there was a span of 13 bases. CDR1 is MNHNS, CDR2 SASEGT, per germline. CDR3: CASSDTGLRGYTF. In DNA form, the CDR3 reads TGTGCCAGCAGTGATACGGGACTCAGAGGCTACACCTTC.

This clone was counted between two and nine times. CDR3 loop: CASSNSNSGVLVEQPQHF. The CDR3 DNA follows: TGTGCCAGCAGCAACTCCAATTCGGGGGTCCTCGTGGAACAGCCCCAGCATTTT. This chain connects TRBV21-1 to TRBJ1-5. TRBV21-1 is assigned pseudogene status. CDR3 length: 18 residues.